These 13 T cell receptor beta chains originate from one sample sequenced in a study of T-cell reconstitution after alpha-beta-depleted transplantation in children. A TCRbeta library incorporating unique molecular identifiers was prepared. TCRdb called the PCR reads again in MiXCR, with one record for every CDR3 protein. Of 300,000 to 350,000 distinct CDR3 sequences in the sample, about a quarter were seen once. The sequences come from PBMCs, mostly from graft donor cells, collected 180 days after TCRalphabeta/CD19-depleted stem cell transplant. The receptors derive from a male patient younger than 18 who had a stem cell transplant for acute lymphoblastic leukemia, so the T cells may come from the graft donor.

This sequence joins TRBV29-1 and TRBJ2-1, with TRBD2 matching 10 bases. CDR3 length: 15 amino acids. Looked up from germline, CDR1 is SQVTM and CDR2 is ANQGSEA. Germline trimming cut 6 bases from V and 3 bases from J; bases unmatched to any gene: 8. The chain's CDR3 is CSVGGLAGVYNEQFF. The CDR3 DNA reads as TGCAGCGTGGGGGGTCTAGCGGGAGTCTACAATGAGCAGTTCTTC.

This clonotype was counted many times. The chain combines TRBV7-2 with TRBJ2-7, with D unresolved. This CDR3 comprises 16 residues. V was clipped by 4 bases and J by 0 bases, with 16 bases between them. CDR1 and CDR2 from the germline V gene are SGHTA and FQGNSA. The CDR3 is CASSSLGQMSSYEQYF. The CDR3 DNA reads as TGTGCCAGCAGCTCCCTTGGGCAGATGAGCTCCTACGAGCAGTACTTC.

This clonotype was seen a handful of times. The chain combines TRBV6-1 with TRBJ2-1, with 9 bases that match TRBD2. This CDR3 contains 14 residues. V trimming: 6 bases; J trimming: 1 base; junction bases outside the gene matches: 1. Germline CDR1 and CDR2: MNHNS and SASEGT. In DNA, the CDR3 is TGTGCCAGCAGGACTAGCGGATCCTACAATGAGCAGTTCTTC. This gives the protein CASRTSGSYNEQFF.

The chain carries TRBV20-1 and TRBJ2-7; 9 bases align to TRBD2. The CDR3 extends over 15 amino acids. Germline trimming cut 3 bases from V and 2 bases from J; bases unmatched to any gene: 8. Germline CDR1 DFQATT, CDR2 SNEGSKA (reference sequence). The CDR3 nucleotides are TGCAGTGCTAGGCCCCCCCTAGCGGGAACCTACGAGCAGTACTTC. It is translated as CSARPPLAGTYEQYF.

Here the CDR3 DNA reads TGTGCCAGCAGCCTACGATTCACGCCAGGCTACTCCTACAATGAGCAGTTCTTC. The encoded protein is CASSLRFTPGYSYNEQFF. This sequence joins TRBV4-2 and TRBJ2-1; D is unresolved. The CDR3 sequence is 18 residues long. Per germline, CDR1 LGHNA and CDR2 YNFKEQ. Trimming shortened V by 4 bases and J by 0 bases, and 19 bases separated the two germline ends.

V and J are TRBV5-1 and TRBJ2-1; no firm D call. Per germline, CDR1 SGHRS and CDR2 YFSETQ. The CDR3 length is 12 residues. Trimming took 4 bases from V and 6 from J, leaving 8 bases between them. The CDR3 sequence is CASSTPFNEQFF. The DNA of the CDR3 is TGCGCCAGCAGCACCCCTTTCAATGAGCAGTTCTTC.

The genes are TRBV20-1 and TRBJ2-1; 10 bases are a match to TRBD2. Germline CDR1 is DFQATT and CDR2 is SNEGSKA (reference sequence). Unmatched junction bases numbered 18, after V lost 0 bases and J lost 4 bases. This CDR3 spans 20 amino acids. The CDR3 sequence: CSARDKKSGRARRVYNEQFF. CDR3 nucleotides: TGCAGTGCTAGAGATAAAAAGAGCGGGAGGGCCCGGAGGGTATACAATGAGCAGTTCTTC.

The sample holds many counts of this clonotype. CDR3 loop: CASSPEDGKRNTIYF. The CDR3 nucleotides read TGTGCCAGCAGCCCAGAGGACGGAAAACGAAACACCATATATTTT. The chain has TRBV3-1 and TRBJ1-3, with D unresolved. V was cut by 4 bases and J by 5 bases, with 15 bases left in between. The CDR3 length is 15 residues. Germline V gene lookup returns CDR1 LGHDT and CDR2 YNNKEL (reference sequence). Using reference TRBV3-1 and TRBJ1-3 for the parts outside the CDR3, the full variable domain is DTAVSQTPKYLVTQMGNDKSIKCEQNLGHDTMYWYKQDSKKFLKIMFSYNNKELIINETVPNRFSPKSPDKAHLNLHINSLELGDSAVYFCASSPEDGKRNTIYFGEGSWLTVV.

The chain is built from TRBV6-5 and TRBJ1-5; the D gene is possibly TRBD1 (6 bases). Trimming cost V 2 bases and J 1 base, with 9 bases left between them. The germline gives CDR1 MNHEY, CDR2 SVGAGI. This CDR3 comprises 15 residues. Here the CDR3 DNA reads TGTGCCAGCAGTTACGGGGGCGCGAGCAATCAGCCCCAGCATTTT. Its translation is CASSYGGASNQPQHF.

The J gene is TRBJ2-7, the V gene TRBV3-1; D not resolved. Trimming took 0 bases from V and 2 from J, leaving 11 bases between them. The CDR3 contains 15 residues. Per the germline V gene, CDR1 is LGHDT and CDR2 is YNNKEL (reference sequence). The DNA of the CDR3 is TGTGCCAGCAGCCAAGAGTTCACCCTGACCTACGAGCAGTACTTC. Amino acids: CASSQEFTLTYEQYF.

The rearrangement links TRBV5-1 to TRBJ2-2; no clear D gene. Germline CDR1 reads SGHRS; CDR2 reads YFSETQ. Trimming pared 8 bases from V and 1 base from J, leaving 9 bases between. The CDR3 length is 13 residues. The DNA for the CDR3 is TGCGCCAGGGTTAATTGGAACACCGGGGAGCTGTTTTTT. Translated: CARVNWNTGELFF. The whole variable domain, remainder taken from reference TRBV5-1 and TRBJ2-2, is KAGVTQTPRYLIKTRGQQVTLSCSPISGHRSVSWYQQTPGQGLQFLFEYFSETQRNKGNFPGRFSGRQFSNSRSEMNVSTLELGDSALYLCARVNWNTGELFFGEGSRLTVL.

The chain carries TRBV20-1 and TRBJ2-7, with D perhaps TRBD1 (6 bases). Trimming removed 0 bases from V and 4 bases from J, with 13 bases in between. This CDR3 spans 14 amino acids. Germline-derived CDR1 and CDR2 are DFQATT and SNEGSKA (reference sequence). The CDR3 sequence is CSARDLKGVYEQYF. The DNA for the CDR3 is TGCAGTGCTAGAGATCTCAAGGGGGTATACGAGCAGTACTTC.

This clonotype has a count of ten or more. The J gene is TRBJ1-2, the V gene TRBV4-1, with a tentative D call TRBD1 (5 bases). This CDR3 region has 14 residues. Germline CDR1 is MGHRA and CDR2 is YSYEKL. Trimming removed 1 base from V and 4 bases from J, with 10 bases in between. The CDR3 loop reads CASSQGQRTYGYTF. The CDR3 DNA follows: TGCGCCAGCAGCCAAGGACAGCGGACCTATGGCTACACCTTC.